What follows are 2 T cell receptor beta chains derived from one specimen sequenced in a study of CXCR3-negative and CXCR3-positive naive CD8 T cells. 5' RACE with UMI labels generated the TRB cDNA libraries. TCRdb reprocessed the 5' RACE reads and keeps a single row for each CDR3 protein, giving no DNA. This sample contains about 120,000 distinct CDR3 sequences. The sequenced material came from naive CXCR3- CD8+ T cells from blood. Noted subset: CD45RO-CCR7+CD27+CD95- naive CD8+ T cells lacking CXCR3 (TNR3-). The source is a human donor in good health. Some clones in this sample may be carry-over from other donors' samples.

The CDR3 loop is CASSGLAGGLPRETQYF. The chain couples TRBV12-3 or TRBV12-4 to TRBJ2-5; the D call from TCRdb, TRBD2, cannot be confirmed without DNA. The CDR3 contains 17 residues.

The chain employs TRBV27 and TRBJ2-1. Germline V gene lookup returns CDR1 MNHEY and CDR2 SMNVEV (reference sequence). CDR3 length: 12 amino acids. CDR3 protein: CASSGSYNEQFF.